Below, 11 T cell receptor beta chains from the same sample are listed, as sequenced in a study of Graves' ophthalmopathy and Graves' hyperthyroidism. Beta-chain TCR CDR3 regions were amplified from RNA transcripts. The workflow started with a first-round RT-PCR run with HTBI primers and then moved on to a second-round multiplex PCR. TCRdb analysed the multiplex PCR reads with MiXCR anew, one entry per CDR3 protein. The data hold around 1.1 million distinct CDR3 sequences, with less than 45% observed a single time. Sequenced: peripheral blood or thyroid tissue (not recorded which). All receptors come from an adult man with Graves' hyperthyroidism.

As regards this clonotype: The conserved phenylalanine or tryptophan normally closing the CDR3 is absent here, so this likely arose from a read error. It is unclear where the CDR3 begins or ends on the DNA, so no DNA is shown, and the CDR3 is as TCRdb lists it. This chain connects TRBV19 to TRBJ1-6. The CDR3 spans 8 amino acids, including both terminal residues. The germline gives CDR1 LNHDA, CDR2 SQIVND (reference sequence). This chain's CDR3 is CASSIVLQ.

This clonotype has a handful of counts. The chain uses TRBV7-2 and TRBJ2-2, with 8 nucleotides matching TRBD2. In germline, CDR1 is SGHTA, CDR2 FQGNSA. The CDR3 totals 15 residues. J was trimmed by 5 bases and V by 5 bases; bases with no gene match: 7. The CDR3, as DNA: TGTGCCAGCAGCATGAGCGGGAGACGTACCGGGGAGCTGTTTTTT. It specifies CASSMSGRRTGELFF.

This clonotype was counted only a few times. The junction departs from germline at one end; a sequencing error may be responsible. V gene TRBV5-8 combines with J gene TRBJ2-7; 8 positions agree with TRBD2. The CDR3 is 12 amino acids. Germline CDR1 is SGHTS and CDR2 is YDEGEE. The chain's CDR3 is CASSFSGTSEDF. The CDR3 DNA follows: TGTGCCAGCAGCTTTTCCGGGACTAGTGAGGACTTC.

This clonotype came up many times. The chain carries TRBV12-3 or TRBV12-4 and TRBJ1-6; D unresolved. CDR3 length: 14 residues. The ends were cut back, 6 bases at V and 5 bases at J, with 11 bases in the middle. DNA for the CDR3: TGTGCCAGCAGCTCCGGACTGCATAATTCACCCCTCCACTTT. It translates to CASSSGLHNSPLHF.

This clonotype was observed at least ten times. The V and J genes are TRBV5-1 and TRBJ1-1; 8 bases are a match to TRBD1. Germline CDR1 is SGHRS and CDR2 is YFSETQ. CDR3 size: 15 residues. Trimming at V came to 5 bases and at J to 5 bases, leaving 11 bases not matched to a gene. CDR3 sequence: CASSPNTGGQTEAFF. The CDR3 DNA follows: TGCGCCAGCAGTCCTAACACAGGGGGGCAGACTGAAGCTTTCTTT.

The chain recombines TRBV15 with TRBJ1-5; 7 nucleotides line up with TRBD1. Trimming removed 5 bases from V and 8 bases from J; junction bases left unmatched: 12. There are 15 residues in the CDR3. The germline V gene encodes CDR1 LNHNV and CDR2 YYDKDF (reference sequence). The CDR3 loop is CATSGSRGVLKPQHF. The CDR3 bases are TGTGCCACCAGCGGGAGCAGGGGGGTACTAAAGCCCCAGCATTTT.

This clonotype was recorded many times. The J gene is TRBJ2-5, the V gene TRBV20-1, with 9 nucleotides matching TRBD2. This CDR3 is 17 amino acids long. Unmatched junction bases numbered 14, after V lost 5 bases and J lost 1 base. CDR1 and CDR2 from the germline V gene are DFQATT and SNEGSKA (reference sequence). The CDR3 nucleotides read TGCAGTGCTTTCCTGACGGGGAGCGGGAGGCGCCAAGAGACCCAGTACTTC. Its protein is CSAFLTGSGRRQETQYF.

About this clonotype itself: One base away lies a much larger clone, so this may be a sequencing read error. This sequence joins TRBV4-3 and TRBJ2-6, with D unresolved. V was clipped by 3 bases and J by 6 bases, with 6 bases between them. In germline, CDR1 is LGHNA, CDR2 YSLEER. The CDR3 is 13 residues long. In nucleotides, the CDR3 is TGCGCCAGCAGCCATACCGCGGCCAACGTCCTGACTTTC. It is translated as CASSHTAANVLTF.

On this clonotype itself: The junction does not match germline at one end; this may be a read error. This chain joins TRBV27 and TRBJ2-7; D remains unclear. This CDR3 is built from 16 residues. Germline V gene data show CDR1 as MNHEY and CDR2 as SMNVEV (reference sequence). Written as DNA, the CDR3 is TGTACCAGCAGTTCGCTTGTTTATCCTACCTCCTACGAGCAGTACTTC. Protein product: CTSSSLVYPTSYEQYF.

This rearrangement joins TRBV7-9 to TRBJ1-1; tentative D call: TRBD1 (6 bases). With 5 bases removed from V and 5 bases from J, the gap between germline ends came to 15 bases. Germline loops: CDR1 SEHNR, CDR2 FQNEAQ (reference sequence). This CDR3 region has 14 residues. CDR3 amino acids: CASSPAGTQTEAFF. CDR3 DNA sequence: TGTGCCAGCAGCCCCGCCGGGACACAGACTGAAGCTTTCTTT.

This clonotype appeared a few times. A single base separates this from a much larger clone, so it may be a read error. The chain links TRBV9 to TRBJ2-5; D ambiguous. Germline V CDR1 and CDR2: SGDLS, YYNGEE. The V end lost 4 bases, the J end lost 6 bases, and 13 bases lay between the germline ends. The CDR3 spans 13 residues. The CDR3 here is CASSSVARKTQYF. The CDR3 nucleotides are TGTGCCAGCAGCTCTGTCGCGCGGAAGACCCAGTACTTC. Based on the CDR3 plus reference TRBV9 and TRBJ2-5, the full variable domain is DSGVTQTPKHLITATGQRVTLRCSPRSGDLSVYWYQQSLDQGLQFLIQYYNGEERAKGNILERFSAQQFPDLHSELNLSSLELGDSALYFCASSSVARKTQYFGPGTRLLVL.